Listed below are T cell receptor beta chains from one sample, sequenced in a study of CD8+CD57+ T cells in acquired aplastic anemia. TCRdb re-called the reads through MiXCR, storing one row per CDR3 protein. This sample carries hundreds of thousands of distinct CDR3 sequences, around 32% of them seen once, and the ten largest clones take 0.8% to 0.85%. Sequenced sample: sorted CD4+, CD8+, or CD8+CD57+ T cells (not recorded which) from PBMCs. The receptors originated from a human donor with aplastic anemia. Each CDR3 is given with its conserved first and last residue. A row's size may be missing; if present it is once, few, many or a size class.

>TRBV7-7|NA|14
CASSWPGGYNEQFF
>TRBV24-1|many|15
CATSDGQDFYNEQFF
>TRBV28|NA|13
CASSLSGAVGYTF
>TRBV20-1|NA|13
CSASDPLDNEQFF
>TRBV2|NA|14
CASNGQEIEYGYTF
>TRBV19|many|13
CASTIQGVTEAFF
>TRBV25-1|many|13
CASRSSGGNEQFF
>TRBV2|many|14
CASRTGASTDTQYF
>TRBV2|NA|13
CASPGTVFYEQYF
>TRBV3-1|few|16
CASSQGPGTANSPLHF
>TRBV9|many|12
CASSVRTDTQYF
>TRBV24-1|many|14
CATSNTGGTDTQYF
>TRBV7-6|many|13
CASSPDRGLGYTF
>TRBV15|few|14
CATSRDRLAETQYF
>TRBV6-5|many|12
CASSDRVAGYTF
>TRBV6-1|few|13
CASSPVAGYEQYF
>TRBV20-1|few|15
CSADDGTSGVETQYF
>TRBV20-1|NA|14
CSARMTGGVETQYF
>TRBV7-8|NA|14
CASSYRASNTEAFF
>TRBV12-3/TRBV12-4|many|15
CASRTGTSADYEQYF
>TRBV27|few|14
CASSLGLASDTQYF
>TRBV19|many|13
CASSIRENTEAFF
>TRBV6-1|few|17
CASIGQGGGDSGNTIYF
>TRBV10-3|many|15
CAISETGWGTGELFF
>TRBV4-1|few|16
CASSQGFGGRTYEQYF
>TRBV4-2|NA|16
CAWSAVGQGGNQPQHF
>TRBV20-1|many|13
CSARLAGVYEQYF
>TRBV20-1|many|14
CSAPTRGGANVLTF
>TRBV12-3/TRBV12-4|few|13
CASGTSYSYEQYF
>TRBV14|few|15
CASSPGSGAGNTIYF
>TRBV29-1|once|12
CSVETAGETQYF
>TRBV20-1|many|15
CSARDSARILYGYTF
>TRBV6-1|few|14
CASSEAAPGNTIYF
>TRBV20-1|many|14
CSATGQGNNSPLHF
>TRBV19|NA|13
CASSRAGRDGYTF
>TRBV5-1|NA|11
CASSVKETQYF
>TRBV10-1|many|13
CASSDQGRETQYF
>TRBV11-1|NA|18
CASSFRDGIGWVGPPLHF
>TRBV20-1|many|13
CSALSDTTYEQYF
>TRBV19|few|14
CASSRLAGVSEQFF
>TRBV2|NA|21
CASSGKIGTGGPYIGNQPQHF
>TRBV19|many|15
CASSSRQGSNQPQHF
>TRBV5-1|few|16
CASSSKGGGRNTEAFF
>TRBV5-6|NA|14
CASSFSPSSYEQYF